This T cell receptor (beta chain) came from a study of shared clonotypes between healthy human individuals. The germline gives CDR1 MGHRA, CDR2 YSYEKL. V was pared by 1 base and J by 4 bases, with 13 bases between. This CDR3 comprises 15 residues. Clones were sequenced by immunoSEQ multiplex PCR, and TCRdb holds only the in-frame ones, with some missing. The sample shows 700,000 to 950,000 clones, roughly 96% of them seen only once. Details on this clone: The antigen is not known.

Study outcomes and limitations: The rarefaction results pointed to incomplete sorted-subset sequencing despite large depth. It was observed that roughly 5% of naive CD4 clonotypes were shared across a handful of donors.

In the naive CD8 group, cells lacked CD45RO and were positively selected for CCR7, so terminally differentiated effector memory CD45RA+ cells were left out. The chain recombines TRBV4-1 with TRBJ2-5; maybe TRBD1 (6 bases). Material for sequencing was naive CD8+ T cells sorted from blood. The sequence was collected from a man aged 30 to 45 in good health. CDR3 sequence reads: CASSQGQGHGETQYF. For the CDR3, the DNA is TGCGCCAGCAGCCAAGGGCAGGGGCACGGAGAGACCCAGTACTTC.